The 20 T cell receptor beta chains below were found in one sample sequenced in a study of Tregs in tolerant kidney transplant recipients. Sequenced by immunoSEQ multiplex PCR; TCRdb stores in-frame clones only, minus some. The repertoire table contains 50,000 or so clones. The sequences come from CD4+ T cells from blood, collected before the transplant. These receptors all come from a human donor who received a combined kidney and bone marrow transplant.

On this clone itself: The read ends 3 residues shy of where the CDR3 ends; the end is completed using the germline J gene. The V call is TRBV6-2 or TRBV6-3, the J call TRBJ2-2, with D hard to call. The germline V gene has CDR1 MNHEY and CDR2 SVGEGT. The CDR3 sequence is 14 residues long. V lost 6 bases and J 4 bases, leaving 12 bases between the germline ends. This CDR3 reads CASSRRWITGELFF. The CDR3 DNA, read in part, is TGTGCCAGCAGCCGCAGGTGGATCACCGGGGAG.

Turning to this clone: The missing CDR3 end, 3 residues past where the read stops, is filled in from the germline J gene. The chain is built from TRBV29-1 and TRBJ1-2; D uncertain. CDR1 SQVTM and CDR2 ANQGSEA come from the germline V gene. CDR3 size: 12 residues. Trimming cost V 5 bases and J 3 bases, with 10 bases left between them. The CDR3 DNA, read in part, is TGCAGCGTTATCGGAACAGACTATGGC. It encodes CSVIGTDYG. The CDR3 in its entirety is CSVIGTDYGYTF.

To note about this clone: Read data end 3 residues before the CDR3 end; the end is taken from the germline J gene. The rearrangement links TRBV7-2 to TRBJ2-7, with a possible D match to TRBD1 (6 bases). The CDR3 runs 12 residues. Germline CDR1 and CDR2: SGHTA and FQGNSA. The V end was cut by 1 base, the J end by 5 bases, with 6 bases between. The sequenced CDR3 bases are TGTGCCAGCAGCTTAGACAGGGACGAG. Its protein is CASSLDRDE. The entire CDR3 sequence reads CASSLDRDEQYF.

On this clone itself: The read terminates 3 residues before the CDR3 end, so the remaining end is supplied by the germline J gene. V and J are TRBV2 and TRBJ2-2; maybe TRBD1 (5 bases). Germline CDR1 and CDR2: SNHLY and FYNNEI. V lost 11 bases, J lost 6 bases, and 13 bases lay in between. The CDR3 runs 12 residues. CDR3 sequence reads: CAGQGTPGELFF. The CDR3 DNA, read in part, is TGTGCCGGTCAGGGAACTCCCGGGGAG.

About this clone itself: The CDR3 is cut off 3 residues early in the read; its end comes from the germline J gene. The J gene is TRBJ2-3, the V gene TRBV29-1; the D gene is possibly TRBD1 (5 bases). V gave up 3 bases and J gave up 6 bases, with 13 bases separating them. The CDR3 is made up of 13 amino acids. Germline lookup yields CDR1 SQVTM and CDR2 ANQGSEA. The CDR3 is CSVDLPGLDTQYF. The CDR3 bases that were read are TGCAGCGTTGATTTGCCAGGGCTCGATACG.

Remarks on this clone: From the germline J gene comes the end of the CDR3, since the read stops 3 residues before it. The gene calls are TRBV6-1 and TRBJ1-2; D gene uncertain. This CDR3 has 13 amino acids. Germline-derived CDR1 and CDR2 are MNHNS and SASEGT. Trimming shortened V by 4 bases and J by 2 bases, and 8 bases separated the two germline ends. CDR3 sequence reads: CASSVGGNYGYTF. CDR3 bases read: TGTGCCAGCAGTGTAGGAGGGAACTATGGC.

In the case of this clone: The CDR3 is cut off 3 residues early in the read; its end comes from the germline J gene. The genes are TRBV30 and TRBJ1-2, with 7 nucleotides matching TRBD1. The CDR3 sequence is 13 residues long. Germline V gene data show CDR1 as GTSNPN and CDR2 as SVGIG (reference sequence). Partial CDR3 DNA: TGTGCCTGGAGTGCGGGCAGGGGGGTAGGC. It yields the protein CAWSAGRGVG. The full CDR3 protein is CAWSAGRGVGYTF.

As for this clone: Coverage ceases 3 residues before the CDR3 finishes, and the germline J gene fills in the end. The chain combines TRBV18 with TRBJ1-2, with 10 bases lining up with TRBD1. Germline lookup yields CDR1 KGHSH and CDR2 LQKENI. CDR3 length: 15 amino acids. Trimming cost V 5 bases and J 3 bases; bases outside gene matches: 6. This CDR3 is CASSSQGTGDYGYTF. CDR3 DNA, as far as it was read: TGTGCCAGCTCATCACAGGGGACAGGGGACTATGGC.

Worth noting for this clone: The sequence runs out 3 residues before the end of the CDR3; the remainder is reconstructed from the germline J gene. The chain combines TRBV19 with TRBJ2-5; D is perhaps TRBD2 (6 bases). The CDR3 extends over 14 amino acids. Trimming pared 3 bases from V and 0 bases from J, leaving 8 bases between. Germline values: CDR1 LNHDA, CDR2 SQIVND (reference sequence). The CDR3 DNA, read in part, is TGTGCCAGTAGTATGGGGGACTACCAAGAGACC. Its protein is CASSMGDYQET. The entire CDR3 reads CASSMGDYQETQYF.

As to this clone: Read sequence stops 3 residues before the CDR3 end, and the germline J gene provides the missing end. J is TRBJ1-4 and V is TRBV29-1; no definite D call. Trimming took 5 bases from V and 6 from J, leaving 13 bases between them. CDR3 size: 13 residues. Per the germline V gene, CDR1 is SQVTM and CDR2 is ANQGSEA. The CDR3: CSVRTGVDEKLFF. Incomplete CDR3 DNA: TGCAGCGTTCGAACCGGGGTCGATGAAAAA.

As concerns this clone: The read ends 3 residues early relative to the CDR3; the germline J gene fills the gap. The rearrangement uses TRBV19 and TRBJ1-4; possible D gene TRBD1, 6 bases. Germline V gene lookup returns CDR1 LNHDA and CDR2 SQIVND (reference sequence). The CDR3 runs to 14 residues. Trimming left V 4 bases short and J 5 bases short, with 11 bases between. The DNA read from the CDR3 is TGTGCCAGTAGTACGTCAGGGGTGAATGAAAAA. Translating it yields CASSTSGVNEK. The entire CDR3 reads CASSTSGVNEKLFF.

Regarding this clone: The read ends 3 residues before the CDR3 terminus; that terminus is restored from the germline J gene. The J gene is TRBJ1-2, the V gene TRBV30; D is ambiguous. This CDR3 has 14 amino acids. Trimming removed 0 bases from V and 7 bases from J, with 15 bases in between. CDR1 and CDR2 from the germline V gene are GTSNPN and SVGIG (reference sequence). The CDR3 sequence: CAWSVSTGKGGYTF. Partial CDR3 DNA: TGTGCCTGGAGTGTTTCAACGGGGAAAGGTGGC. Based on the CDR3 plus reference TRBV30 and TRBJ1-2, the full variable domain is SQTIHQWPATLVQPVGSPLSLECTVEGTSNPNLYWYRQAAGRGLQLLFYSVGIGQISSEVPQNLSASRPQDRQFILSSKKLLLSDSGFYLCAWSVSTGKGGYTFGSGTRLTVV.

On this clone: The CDR3 end is not reached by the read, which stops 3 residues before it; the germline J gene fills it in. This chain links TRBV18 with TRBJ2-6; tentatively, D is TRBD1 (6 bases). Germline V CDR1 and CDR2: KGHSH, LQKENI. The CDR3 extends over 18 amino acids. Trimming removed 0 bases at V and 0 bases at J, with 12 bases between. The part of the CDR3 DNA that was read is TGTGCCAGCTCACCACCGGGAACAGGGTTCTCTGGGGCCAACGTC. Its translation: CASSPPGTGFSGANV. In full, the CDR3 reads CASSPPGTGFSGANVLTF.

About this clone: The read gets to within 3 residues of the CDR3 end, and the germline J gene fills in the rest. V is TRBV7-2 and J is TRBJ2-1, with TRBD1 as a possible D gene (6 bases). This CDR3 region has 13 residues. Germline V gene sequence: CDR1 SGHTA, CDR2 FQGNSA. The ends were cut back, 1 base at V and 9 bases at J, with 10 bases in the middle. This chain's CDR3 is CASSLGIGGEQFF. CDR3 DNA (partial): TGTGCCAGCAGCTTAGGAATAGGGGGTGAG.

Concerning this clone itself: The CDR3 is cut off 3 residues early in the read; its end comes from the germline J gene. This chain uses TRBV5-1 with TRBJ2-3; a weak D match, TRBD2 (6 bases). Trimming took 0 bases from V and 5 from J, leaving 10 bases between them. CDR3 length equals 14 residues. Germline lookup yields CDR1 SGHRS and CDR2 YFSETQ. CDR3 bases read: TGCGCCAGCAGCTTGGGGGGGGTGGAAGATACG. It is translated as CASSLGGVEDT. The entire CDR3 is CASSLGGVEDTQYF.

Of note for this clone: The read halts 3 residues ahead of the CDR3 end, with the missing end drawn from the germline J gene. The chain is built from TRBV6-1 and TRBJ1-4; TRBD1 matches 7 bases. The CDR3 extends over 14 amino acids. The V and J ends lost 4 bases and 2 bases, in that order; junction bases with no gene match: 1. From germline, CDR1 is MNHNS and CDR2 SASEGT. CDR3 DNA, as far as it was read: TGTGCCAGCAGTGCACAGGGGACTAATGAAAAA. This encodes CASSAQGTNEK. The CDR3, in full, reads CASSAQGTNEKLFF.

About this clone itself: The CDR3 goes on 3 residues after the read ends, and that part is filled in from the germline J gene. This sequence joins TRBV5-1 and TRBJ2-5; 7 bases agree with TRBD1. The germline V gene encodes CDR1 SGHRS and CDR2 YFSETQ. The J segment lost 0 bases and the V segment lost 2 bases, leaving 7 bases of the junction unmatched. The CDR3 has 16 amino acids. This CDR3 reads CASSFTTGWYQETQYF. The sequenced part of the CDR3 DNA is TGCGCCAGCAGCTTTACGACAGGGTGGTACCAAGAGACC. The full variable domain, rest sourced from reference TRBV5-1 and TRBJ2-5, is KAGVTQTPRYLIKTRGQQVTLSCSPISGHRSVSWYQQTPGQGLQFLFEYFSETQRNKGNFPGRFSGRQFSNSRSEMNVSTLELGDSALYLCASSFTTGWYQETQYFGPGTRLLVL.

As concerns this clone: The CDR3 end falls 3 residues outside the read, so it is completed with the germline J gene. V and J are TRBV18 and TRBJ1-2; possibly TRBD1 for D (6 bases). The CDR3 has 15 amino acids. V lost 2 bases and J 0 bases, leaving 10 bases between the germline ends. The germline V gene has CDR1 KGHSH and CDR2 LQKENI. The sequenced part of the CDR3 DNA is TGTGCCAGCTCACCAATAACAGGGTCTAACTATGGC. Protein product: CASSPITGSNYG. In full, the CDR3 reads CASSPITGSNYGYTF. The full variable domain, with the rest looked up from reference TRBV18 and TRBJ1-2, is NAGVMQNPRHLVRRRGQEARLRCSPMKGHSHVYWYRQLPEEGLKFMVYLQKENIIDESGMPKERFSAEFPKEGPSILRIQQVVRGDSAAYFCASSPITGSNYGYTFGSGTRLTVV.

Remarks on this clone: The CDR3 is cut off 3 residues early in the read; its end comes from the germline J gene. The chain couples TRBV6-1 to TRBJ1-1; possibly TRBD1 for D (6 bases). The CDR3 consists of 14 residues. Trimming pared 4 bases from V and 1 base from J, leaving 10 bases between. CDR1 is MNHNS and CDR2 is SASEGT in the germline V gene. Incomplete CDR3 DNA: TGTGCCAGCAGTGTGAGCAGGGGGAACACTGAA. Translated, it gives CASSVSRGNTE. In full, the CDR3 is CASSVSRGNTEAFF.

CDR3 in amino acids: CASSLTTGAGNTIYF. The part of the CDR3 DNA that was read is TGTGCCAGCAGCTTGACCACAGGGGCTGGAAACACC. This chain connects TRBV11-2 to TRBJ1-3; TRBD1 agrees at 7 bases. The CDR3 is cut off 3 residues early in the read; its end comes from the germline J gene. The CDR3 covers 15 residues. The germline V gene has CDR1 SGHAT and CDR2 FQNNGV. V gave up 3 bases and J gave up 2 bases; unmatched junction bases: 4.